This TCR beta chain was profiled in a study of cytomegalovirus exposure and HLA in healthy donors. Whole-study results and caveats: The study put some 150 TCR beta chains on its list as cytomegalovirus-associated. It was only CMV serostatus that was available as immune exposure information.

This clone was seen only once. Antigen: not known. Both 60 Vbeta primers and 13 Jbeta primers went into the PCR. The protocol was immunoSEQ multiplex PCR, while the TCRdb copy is restricted to in-frame clones and leaves out a portion. Of 300,000 or so clones in the sample, almost 85% were seen once. The CDR3 has 15 residues. CDR1 and CDR2 from the germline V gene are SNHLY and FYNNEI. V was clipped by 6 bases and J by 2 bases; unmatched bases: 8. The sequence came from a woman in her 40s in good health and CMV-seropositive. The chain combines TRBV2 with TRBJ2-3, with 7 bases lining up with TRBD1. The sequencing sample was made of PBMCs. CDR3 region: CASRVQGTLTDTQYF. In DNA form, the CDR3 reads TGTGCCAGCAGGGTACAGGGGACCCTCACAGATACGCAGTATTTT.